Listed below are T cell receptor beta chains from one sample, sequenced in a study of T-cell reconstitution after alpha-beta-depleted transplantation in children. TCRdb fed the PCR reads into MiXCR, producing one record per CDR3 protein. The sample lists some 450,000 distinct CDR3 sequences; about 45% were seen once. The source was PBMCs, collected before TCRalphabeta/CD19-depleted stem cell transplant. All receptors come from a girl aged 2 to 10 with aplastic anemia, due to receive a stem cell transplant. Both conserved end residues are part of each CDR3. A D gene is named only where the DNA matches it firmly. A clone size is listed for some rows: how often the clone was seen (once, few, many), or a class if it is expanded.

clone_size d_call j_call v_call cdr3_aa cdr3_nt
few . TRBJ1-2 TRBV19 CASIYQAGHSVVYGYTF TGTGCCAGTATTTACCAGGCGGGACACAGTGTAGTCTATGGCTACACCTTC
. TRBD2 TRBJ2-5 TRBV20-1 CSARVKGAGVQETQYF TGCAGTGCTAGGGTCAAGGGAGCGGGGGTCCAAGAGACCCAGTACTTC
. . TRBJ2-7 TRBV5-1 CASSLAERGEQYF TGCGCCAGCAGCTTGGCCGAGCGAGGCGAGCAGTACTTC
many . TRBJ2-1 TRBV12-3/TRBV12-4 CASSFGGLSSYNEQFF TGTGCCAGCAGTTTCGGGGGACTGTCCTCCTACAATGAGCAGTTCTTC
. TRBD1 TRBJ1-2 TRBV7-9 CASSSGQGASGYTF TGTGCCAGCAGCTCGGGACAGGGGGCTAGCGGCTACACCTTC
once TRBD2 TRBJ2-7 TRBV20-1 CSARIAGGFFYEQYF TGCAGTGCTCGAATAGCGGGAGGCTTTTTCTACGAGCAGTACTTC
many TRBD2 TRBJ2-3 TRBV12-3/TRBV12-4 CASSLVNLAGTDTQYF TGTGCCAGCAGTTTAGTGAATCTAGCGGGAACAGATACGCAGTATTTT
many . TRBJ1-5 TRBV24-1 CATSAKGDTPQHF TGTGCCACCAGTGCCAAGGGAGACACACCCCAGCATTTT
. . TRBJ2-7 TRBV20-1 CSAREPQGSSYEQYF TGCAGTGCTAGAGAGCCACAGGGTAGTTCCTACGAGCAGTACTTC
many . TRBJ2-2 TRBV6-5 CASSRRRETGELFF TGTGCCAGCAGTAGGAGGAGGGAGACCGGGGAGCTGTTTTTT
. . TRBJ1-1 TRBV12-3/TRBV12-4 CASSSRENTEAFF TGTGCCAGCAGTTCCCGGGAGAACACTGAAGCTTTCTTT
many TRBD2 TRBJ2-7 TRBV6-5 CASSYSGTSSYEQYF TGTGCCAGCAGTTACTCCGGGACTAGCTCCTACGAGCAGTACTTC
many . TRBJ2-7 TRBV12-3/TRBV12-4 CASSLSRVTYEQYF TGTGCCAGCAGTTTAAGCCGGGTAACCTACGAGCAGTACTTC
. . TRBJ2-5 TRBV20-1 CSARGPVGQETQYF TGCAGTGCTAGAGGCCCGGTCGGCCAAGAGACCCAGTACTTC
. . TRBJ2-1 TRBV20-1 CSGGSSYNEQFF TGCAGTGGGGGATCCTCCTACAATGAGCAGTTCTTC
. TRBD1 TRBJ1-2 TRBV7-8 CASSADRGQDGYTF TGTGCCAGCAGCGCAGACAGGGGGCAGGATGGCTACACCTTC
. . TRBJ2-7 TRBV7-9 CASSLGRQSVPEQYF TGTGCCAGCAGCTTAGGAAGACAGTCTGTACCCGAGCAGTACTTC
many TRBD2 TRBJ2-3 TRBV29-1 CSGARGTSGSSTDTQYF TGCAGCGGTGCTAGGGGGACTAGCGGGTCTAGCACAGATACGCAGTATTTT
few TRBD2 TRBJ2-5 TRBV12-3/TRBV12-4 CASSYRAGGSQETQYF TGTGCCAGCAGTTACCGAGCGGGGGGGTCCCAAGAGACCCAGTACTTC
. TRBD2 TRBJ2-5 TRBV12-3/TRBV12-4 CASRQGLAGIGETQYF TGTGCCAGCAGGCAAGGACTAGCGGGGATCGGGGAGACCCAGTACTTC
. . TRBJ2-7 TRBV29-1 CSVEDYYNEQYF TGCAGCGTTGAAGATTATTATAACGAGCAGTACTTC
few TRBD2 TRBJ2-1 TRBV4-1 CASSRGLAGSDYNEQFF TGCGCCAGCAGCCGGGGACTAGCGGGATCGGATTACAATGAGCAGTTCTTC
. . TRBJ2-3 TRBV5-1 CAGSRQGPADTQYF TGCGCCGGATCTCGCCAGGGGCCCGCAGATACGCAGTATTTT
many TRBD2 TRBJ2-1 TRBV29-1 CSVEGLAGKSSYNEQFF TGCAGCGTTGAAGGCCTAGCGGGTAAATCCTCCTACAATGAGCAGTTCTTC
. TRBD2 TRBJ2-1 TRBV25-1 CASSDSGRAEQFF TGTGCCAGCAGTGACAGCGGGAGGGCTGAGCAGTTCTTC
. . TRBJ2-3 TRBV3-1 CASSPAGVNTDTQYF TGTGCCAGCAGCCCCGCCGGGGTTAACACAGATACGCAGTATTTT
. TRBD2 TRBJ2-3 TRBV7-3 CASSLPQSGASRSDTQYF TGTGCCAGCAGCTTACCACAAAGCGGGGCTTCTCGCTCGGATACGCAGTATTTT
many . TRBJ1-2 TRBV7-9 CASSLYRERGYTF TGTGCCAGCAGCTTATACCGCGAGCGAGGCTACACCTTC
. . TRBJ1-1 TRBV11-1 CASSLPLVLNTEAFF TGTGCCAGCAGCTTACCACTGGTCCTGAACACTGAAGCTTTCTTT